What follows is one T cell receptor (beta chain) and its context. Its cognate antigen is unknown. This specimen comes from a study of pediatric ulcerative colitis. Study results and limitations: In rectum, acute severe colitis had expanded clones and less diversity. All ulcerative colitis patients, but no controls, carried a couple of rectal clonotypes. Some T cells in rectal biopsies may come from blood, especially with overt colitis. A couple of patients had blood samples with substantially reduced template counts.

The rectum was sampled with one to two pinch biopsies at colonoscopy. TCRdb's table, derived via immunoSEQ multiplex PCR, lists solely in-frame clones and lacks some. The table includes over 15,000 clones, approximately 74% detected once. Germline V lookup: CDR1 LGHNA, CDR2 YNFKEQ. The CDR3 runs 19 residues. Trimming took 1 base from V and 7 from J; bases not matched to a gene: 16. Sequencing was performed on gut tissue. The receptor's source is a girl aged 5 to 17 with moderate ulcerative colitis. The chain couples TRBV4-2 to TRBJ2-3; 11 bases agree with TRBD2. The CDR3 DNA sequence: TGTGCCAGCAGCCAAGTATCCGGGACTAGCGGAAGTACGAGGAATACGCAGTATTTT. Its protein is CASSQVSGTSGSTRNTQYF.